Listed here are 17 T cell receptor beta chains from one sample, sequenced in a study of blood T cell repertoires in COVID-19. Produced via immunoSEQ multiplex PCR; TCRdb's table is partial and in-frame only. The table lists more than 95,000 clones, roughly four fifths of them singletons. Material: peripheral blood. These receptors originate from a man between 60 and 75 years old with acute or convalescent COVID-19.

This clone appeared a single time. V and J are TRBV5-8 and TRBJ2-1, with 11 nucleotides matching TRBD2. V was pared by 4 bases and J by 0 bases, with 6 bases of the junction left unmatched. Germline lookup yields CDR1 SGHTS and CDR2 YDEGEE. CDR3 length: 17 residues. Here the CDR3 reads CASSISGGASSYNEQFF. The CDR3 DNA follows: TGTGCCAGCAGCATTAGCGGGGGGGCCTCCTCCTACAATGAGCAGTTCTTC.

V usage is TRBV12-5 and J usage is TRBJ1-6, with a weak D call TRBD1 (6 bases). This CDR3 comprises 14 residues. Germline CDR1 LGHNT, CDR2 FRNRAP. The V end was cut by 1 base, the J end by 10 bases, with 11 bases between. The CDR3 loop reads CASGLGAGESPLHF. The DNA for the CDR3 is TGTGCTAGTGGTTTGGGAGCAGGGGAGTCACCCCTCCACTTT.

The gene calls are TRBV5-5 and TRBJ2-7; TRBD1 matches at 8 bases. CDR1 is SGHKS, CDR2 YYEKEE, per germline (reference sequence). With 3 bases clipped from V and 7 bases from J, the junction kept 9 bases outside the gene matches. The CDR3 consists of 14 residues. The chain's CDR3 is CASSSGTGVLEQYF. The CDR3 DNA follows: TGTGCCAGCAGCTCCGGGACAGGCGTCTTAGAGCAGTACTTC.

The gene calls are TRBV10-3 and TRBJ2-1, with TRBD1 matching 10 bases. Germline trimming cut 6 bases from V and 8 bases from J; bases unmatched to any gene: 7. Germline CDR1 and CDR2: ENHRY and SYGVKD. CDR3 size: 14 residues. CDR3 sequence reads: CAISPGQGRDEQFF. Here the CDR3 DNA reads TGTGCCATCAGCCCGGGACAGGGGCGGGATGAGCAGTTCTTC.

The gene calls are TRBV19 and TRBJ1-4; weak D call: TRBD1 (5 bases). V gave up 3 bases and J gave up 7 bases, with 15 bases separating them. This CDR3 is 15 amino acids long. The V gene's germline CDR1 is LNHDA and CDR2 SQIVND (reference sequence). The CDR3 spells CASSIPLGGSEKLFF. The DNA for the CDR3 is TGTGCCAGTAGTATCCCCCTTGGGGGGAGTGAAAAACTGTTTTTT.

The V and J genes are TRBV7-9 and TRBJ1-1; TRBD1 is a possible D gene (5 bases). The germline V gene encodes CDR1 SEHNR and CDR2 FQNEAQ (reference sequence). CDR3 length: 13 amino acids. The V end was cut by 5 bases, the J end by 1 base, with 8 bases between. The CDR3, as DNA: TGTGCCAGCAGCGCTAGGGGGAACACTGAAGCTTTCTTT. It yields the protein CASSARGNTEAFF.

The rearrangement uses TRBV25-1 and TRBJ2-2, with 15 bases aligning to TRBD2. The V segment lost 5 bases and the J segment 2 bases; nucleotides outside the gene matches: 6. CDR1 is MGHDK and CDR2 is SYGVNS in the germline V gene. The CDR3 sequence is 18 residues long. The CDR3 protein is CASSPWTSGRGNTGELFF. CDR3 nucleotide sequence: TGTGCCAGCAGTCCTTGGACTAGCGGGAGGGGTAACACCGGGGAGCTGTTTTTT. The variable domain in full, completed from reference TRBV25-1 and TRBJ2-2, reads EADIYQTPRYLVIGTGKKITLECSQTMGHDKMYWYQQDPGMELHLIHYSYGVNSTEKGDLSSESTVSRIRTEHFPLTLESARPSHTSQYLCASSPWTSGRGNTGELFFGEGSRLTVL.

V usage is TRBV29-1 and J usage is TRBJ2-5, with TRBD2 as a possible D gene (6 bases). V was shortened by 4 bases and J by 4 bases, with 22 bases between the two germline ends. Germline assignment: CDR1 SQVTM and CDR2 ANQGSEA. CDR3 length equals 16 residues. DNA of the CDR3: TGCAGCGTTGGAGGCGGGACTCCTGGGGGAGGAGAGACCCAGTACTTC. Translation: CSVGGGTPGGGETQYF.

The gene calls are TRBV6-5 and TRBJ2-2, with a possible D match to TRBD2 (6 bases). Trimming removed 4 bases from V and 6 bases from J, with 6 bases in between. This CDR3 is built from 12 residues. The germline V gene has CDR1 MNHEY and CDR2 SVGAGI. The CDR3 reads CASSWGAGELFF. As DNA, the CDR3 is TGTGCCAGCAGTTGGGGGGCCGGGGAGCTGTTTTTT.

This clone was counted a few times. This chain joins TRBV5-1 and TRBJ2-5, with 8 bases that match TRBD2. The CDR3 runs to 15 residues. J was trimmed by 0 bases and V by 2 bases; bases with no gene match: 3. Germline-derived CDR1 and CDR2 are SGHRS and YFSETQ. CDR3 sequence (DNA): TGCGCCAGCAGCTTATCTAGCGGGCACCAAGAGACCCAGTACTTC. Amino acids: CASSLSSGHQETQYF.

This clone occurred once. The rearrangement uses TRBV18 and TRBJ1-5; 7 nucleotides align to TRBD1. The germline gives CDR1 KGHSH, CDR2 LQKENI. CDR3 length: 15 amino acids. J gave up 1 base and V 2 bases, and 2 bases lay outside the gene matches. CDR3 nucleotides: TGTGCCAGCTCACCAGGACAGGCGAGCAATCAGCCCCAGCATTTT. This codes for CASSPGQASNQPQHF.

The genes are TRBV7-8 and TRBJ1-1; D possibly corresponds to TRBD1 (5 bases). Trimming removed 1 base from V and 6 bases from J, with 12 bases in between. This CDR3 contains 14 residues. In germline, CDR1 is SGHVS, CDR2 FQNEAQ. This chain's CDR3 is CASSLGWQGAEAFF. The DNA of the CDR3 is TGTGCCAGCAGCTTAGGCTGGCAGGGTGCTGAAGCTTTCTTT.

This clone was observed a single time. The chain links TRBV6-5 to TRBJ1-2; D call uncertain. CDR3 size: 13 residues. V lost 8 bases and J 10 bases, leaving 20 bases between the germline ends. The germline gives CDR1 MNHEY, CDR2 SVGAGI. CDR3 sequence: CASGGEGWGDYTF. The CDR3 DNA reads TGTGCCAGCGGCGGCGAAGGTTGGGGAGACTACACCTTC.

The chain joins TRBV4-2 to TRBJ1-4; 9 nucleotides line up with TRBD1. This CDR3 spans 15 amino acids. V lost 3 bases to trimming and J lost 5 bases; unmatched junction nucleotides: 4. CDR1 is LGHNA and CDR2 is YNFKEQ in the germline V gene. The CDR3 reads CASSQPGTGNEKLFF. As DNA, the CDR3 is TGTGCCAGCAGCCAGCCCGGGACAGGGAATGAAAAACTGTTTTTT.

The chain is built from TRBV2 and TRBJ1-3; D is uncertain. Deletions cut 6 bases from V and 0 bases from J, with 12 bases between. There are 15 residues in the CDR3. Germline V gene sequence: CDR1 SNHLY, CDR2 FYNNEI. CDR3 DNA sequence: TGTGCCAGCAGGGGAGTTCCTAGCTCTGGAAACACCATATATTTT. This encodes CASRGVPSSGNTIYF.

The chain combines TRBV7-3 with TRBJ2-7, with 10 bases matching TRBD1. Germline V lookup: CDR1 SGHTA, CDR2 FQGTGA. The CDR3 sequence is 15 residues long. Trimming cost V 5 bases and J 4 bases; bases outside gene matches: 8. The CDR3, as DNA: TGTGCCAGCAGCCGATCCGGGACAGGGGAGTACGAGCAGTACTTC. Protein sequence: CASSRSGTGEYEQYF.

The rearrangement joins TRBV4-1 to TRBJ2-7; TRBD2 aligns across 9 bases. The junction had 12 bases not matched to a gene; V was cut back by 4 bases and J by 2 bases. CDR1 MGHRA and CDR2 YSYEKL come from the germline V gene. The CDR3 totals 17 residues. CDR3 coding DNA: TGCGCCAGCAGCCGGGTAGCGGGAGCCGCTAGTGCCTACGAGCAGTACTTC. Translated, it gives CASSRVAGAASAYEQYF.